These 2 T cell receptor beta chains were sequenced from one sample in a study of radiotherapy plus CTLA-4 blockade in lung cancer. Here immunoSEQ multiplex PCR was the method, and the copy in TCRdb shows in-frame clones only, minus some. The table has 43,000 or so clones, roughly 73% seen once. The sequencing used peripheral blood, collected from a patient treated with radiotherapy plus ipilimumab. The receptors originated from a human donor with non-small cell lung cancer who had a complete response to radiotherapy plus ipilimumab.

This clone was observed a handful of times. This chain uses TRBV30 with TRBJ2-1, with 10 nucleotides matching TRBD2. After removal of 1 base from V and 4 bases from J, the junction contained 7 bases not matched to a gene. The CDR3 totals 16 residues. The germline CDR1 and CDR2 sequences are GTSNPN and SVGIG (reference sequence). The CDR3 sequence: CAWSGTSGEPYNEQFF. For the CDR3, the DNA is TGTGCCTGGAGTGGGACTAGCGGCGAACCGTACAATGAGCAGTTCTTC.

The CDR3 reads CASSEGGTGVYEQYF. The CDR3 nucleotides read TGTGCCAGCAGTGAAGGAGGGACAGGGGTCTACGAGCAGTACTTC. This chain links TRBV6-1 with TRBJ2-7; 10 nucleotides align to TRBD1. The CDR3 covers 15 residues. The V segment lost 1 base and the J segment 3 bases; nucleotides outside the gene matches: 3. Germline CDR1 MNHNS, CDR2 SASEGT.